This paragraph covers one T cell receptor (beta chain) sequence. Antigen: not known. The data were obtained in a study of early T cells in non-severe SARS-CoV-2 infection. Study in general: Bulk RNA taken from unsorted whole blood was sequenced, leaving chains unpaired.

The study, taken as a whole, reports: VDJdb-based annotation leaned toward anti-spike CD8 responses and missed private and CD4 specificities.

Germline V CDR1 and CDR2: MGHRA, YSYEKL. Germline trimming cut 5 bases from V and 6 bases from J; bases unmatched to any gene: 14. The CDR3 contains 16 residues. Tagging with unique molecular identifiers was applied to individual cDNA molecules. MiXCR, applied by TCRdb to the 5' RACE reads, yields one record per CDR3 protein. The data show tens of thousands of distinct CDR3 sequences, roughly 10% seen once. The chain employs TRBV4-1 and TRBJ2-3, with 7 bases matching TRBD1. This material consisted of whole blood, taken at baseline. The TCR comes from an adult who was a healthcare worker with PCR-confirmed SARS-CoV-2 infection or an uninfected control (not recorded which). The CDR3 reads CASSTRAQGMVDTQYF. CDR3 in DNA: TGCGCCAGCAGCACAAGAGCACAGGGGATGGTGGATACGCAGTATTTT.